This entry lists 11 T cell receptor beta chains sequenced from one sample in a study of shared clonotypes between healthy human individuals. Measured with immunoSEQ multiplex PCR; TCRdb has only the in-frame clones, and not every one. The table lists roughly 1 million clones, 75% to 80% of them singletons, with 0.52% in the top ten. Sequencing was carried out using memory CD4+ T cells from PBMCs. The subset denotes: CD45RA-negative fraction. Receptor source: a man younger than 35 in good health. Some clones in this sample may be carry-over from other donors' samples.

This clone has just a few counts. The CDR3 reads CASSVDGSQSTEAFF. The CDR3 DNA follows: TGTGCCAGCAGCGTAGATGGGAGTCAGAGCACTGAAGCTTTCTTT. J is TRBJ1-1 and V is TRBV9; D ambiguous. This CDR3 contains 15 residues. With 0 bases removed from V and 4 bases from J, the gap between germline ends came to 13 bases. Germline values: CDR1 SGDLS, CDR2 YYNGEE.

Comment on this clone: The same CDR3 can be traced to other DNA sequences in this sample. V usage is TRBV5-1 and J usage is TRBJ1-3, with D perhaps TRBD1 (5 bases). V gave up 3 bases and J gave up 2 bases, with 9 bases separating them. The CDR3 covers 14 residues. CDR1 is SGHRS, CDR2 YFSETQ, per germline. CDR3 protein: CASSSLGAGNTIYF. CDR3 DNA sequence: TGCGCCAGCAGCTCTCTGGGGGCTGGAAACACCATATATTTT. Full variable domain (rest looked up from reference TRBV5-1 and TRBJ1-3): KAGVTQTPRYLIKTRGQQVTLSCSPISGHRSVSWYQQTPGQGLQFLFEYFSETQRNKGNFPGRFSGRQFSNSRSEMNVSTLELGDSALYLCASSSLGAGNTIYFGEGSWLTVV.

The chain links TRBV29-1 to TRBJ2-3, with D perhaps matching TRBD1 (5 bases). V lost 5 bases, J lost 5 bases, and 20 bases lay in between. CDR1 and CDR2 (germline): SQVTM, ANQGSEA. CDR3 length: 15 amino acids. This CDR3 reads CSVTGGRAEGDTQYF. The CDR3 coding sequence is TGCAGCGTTACAGGTGGCAGGGCAGAAGGAGATACGCAGTATTTT.

The rearrangement links TRBV27 to TRBJ2-3; D perhaps matches TRBD1 (6 bases). This CDR3 has 13 residues. Looked up from germline, CDR1 is MNHEY and CDR2 is SMNVEV (reference sequence). The V end lost 6 bases, the J end lost 11 bases, and 18 bases lay between the germline ends. The CDR3 nucleotides read TGTGCCAGCAGACCGACCTGGGCAGGGGTGCAGTATTTT. The encoded protein is CASRPTWAGVQYF.

The chain recombines TRBV2 with TRBJ1-4, with 8 bases lining up with TRBD1. V lost 3 bases to trimming and J lost 7 bases; unmatched junction nucleotides: 10. The CDR3 runs 16 residues. The V gene's germline CDR1 is SNHLY and CDR2 FYNNEI. The CDR3 spells CASSDRGRGSSEKLFF. The CDR3 DNA reads TGTGCCAGCAGTGACAGGGGGCGCGGCTCATCTGAAAAACTGTTTTTT.

V and J are TRBV29-1 and TRBJ1-2; 7 positions match TRBD1. The V and J ends lost 3 bases and 8 bases, in that order; junction bases with no gene match: 6. CDR1 and CDR2 from the germline V gene are SQVTM and ANQGSEA. This CDR3 spans 12 amino acids. The CDR3 DNA follows: TGCAGCGTTGATAAGGGGGCCTGGGGCTACACCTTC. The encoded protein is CSVDKGAWGYTF.

This sequence joins TRBV6-6 and TRBJ1-1; D is uncertain. Looked up from germline, CDR1 is MNHNY and CDR2 is SVGAGI (reference sequence). Trimming cost V 1 base and J 4 bases, with 7 bases left between them. The CDR3 covers 13 residues. The CDR3 spells CASSYWQATEAFF. The DNA for the CDR3 is TGTGCCAGCAGTTACTGGCAGGCCACTGAAGCTTTCTTT.

The chain carries TRBV6-6 and TRBJ1-4; D is ambiguous. Germline V gene sequence: CDR1 MNHNY, CDR2 SVGAGI (reference sequence). V shed 10 bases and J shed 11 bases, with 26 bases lying between them. This CDR3 is built from 15 residues. The CDR3 DNA reads TGTGCCATCTCATCGGGAGACCCGGCTGGGTGGAAACTGTTTTTT. Residues: CAISSGDPAGWKLFF.

The rearrangement joins TRBV18 to TRBJ2-7, with D perhaps matching TRBD1 (5 bases). The CDR3 loop spans 14 amino acids. Trimming pared 6 bases from V and 6 bases from J, leaving 18 bases between. The germline V gene encodes CDR1 KGHSH and CDR2 LQKENI. The CDR3 protein is CASSVLDSTSEQYF. The DNA of the CDR3 is TGTGCCAGCTCGGTACTCGACAGTACGTCCGAGCAGTACTTC. The whole variable domain, filled in from reference TRBV18 and TRBJ2-7, reads NAGVMQNPRHLVRRRGQEARLRCSPMKGHSHVYWYRQLPEEGLKFMVYLQKENIIDESGMPKERFSAEFPKEGPSILRIQQVVRGDSAAYFCASSVLDSTSEQYFGPGTRLTVT.

The V gene is TRBV5-1, the J gene TRBJ2-1, with D perhaps matching TRBD1 or TRBD2 (6 bases each). The V gene lost 1 base and the J gene lost 0 bases, with 14 bases spanning the gap. This CDR3 spans 17 amino acids. Germline CDR1 SGHRS, CDR2 YFSETQ. CDR3 sequence (DNA): TGCGCCAGCAGCTTGCAAGGGGGGCCCGGCTCCTACAATGAGCAGTTCTTC. Amino acids: CASSLQGGPGSYNEQFF.

The J gene is TRBJ2-2, the V gene TRBV7-3; unclear D gene. V was cut by 6 bases and J by 4 bases, with 9 bases left in between. Germline loops: CDR1 SGHTA, CDR2 FQGTGA. The CDR3 totals 13 residues. In nucleotides, the CDR3 is TGTGCCAGCAGTAACCTCCTCACCGGGGAGCTGTTTTTT. Protein product: CASSNLLTGELFF.